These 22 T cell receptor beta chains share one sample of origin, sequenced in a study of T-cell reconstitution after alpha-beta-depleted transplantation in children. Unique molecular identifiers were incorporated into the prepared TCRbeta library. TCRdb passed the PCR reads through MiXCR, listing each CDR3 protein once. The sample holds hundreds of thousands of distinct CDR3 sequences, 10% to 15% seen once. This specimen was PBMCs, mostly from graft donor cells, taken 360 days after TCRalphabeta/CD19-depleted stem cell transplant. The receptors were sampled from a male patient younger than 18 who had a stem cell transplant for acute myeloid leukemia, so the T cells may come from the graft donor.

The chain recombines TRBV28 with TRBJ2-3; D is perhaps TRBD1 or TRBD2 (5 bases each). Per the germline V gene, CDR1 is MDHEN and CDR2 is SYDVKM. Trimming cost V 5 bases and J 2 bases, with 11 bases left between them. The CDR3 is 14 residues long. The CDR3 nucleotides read TGTGCCAGCAGTGCTCGAGGGGCCACAGATACGCAGTATTTT. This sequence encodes CASSARGATDTQYF.

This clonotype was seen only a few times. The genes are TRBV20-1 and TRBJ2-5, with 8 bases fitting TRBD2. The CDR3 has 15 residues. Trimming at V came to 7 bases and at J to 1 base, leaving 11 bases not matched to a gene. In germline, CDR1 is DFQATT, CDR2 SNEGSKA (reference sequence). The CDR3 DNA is TGCAGTGGAGGGCGAACTAGCGGATTCCAAGAGACCCAGTACTTC. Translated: CSGGRTSGFQETQYF.

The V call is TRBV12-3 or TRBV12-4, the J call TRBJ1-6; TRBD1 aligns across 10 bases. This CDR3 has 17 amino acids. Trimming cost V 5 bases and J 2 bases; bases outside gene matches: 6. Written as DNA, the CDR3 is TGTGCCAGCAGTCCCCGGACAGGGGGAGCCTATAATTCACCCCTCCACTTT. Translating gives CASSPRTGGAYNSPLHF.

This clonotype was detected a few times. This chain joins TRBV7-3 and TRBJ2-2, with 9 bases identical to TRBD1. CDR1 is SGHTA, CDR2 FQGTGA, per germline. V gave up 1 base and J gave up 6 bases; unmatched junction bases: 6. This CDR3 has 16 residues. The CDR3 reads CASSLRPGTGSGELFF. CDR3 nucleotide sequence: TGTGCCAGCAGCTTAAGACCTGGGACAGGGTCCGGGGAGCTGTTTTTT.

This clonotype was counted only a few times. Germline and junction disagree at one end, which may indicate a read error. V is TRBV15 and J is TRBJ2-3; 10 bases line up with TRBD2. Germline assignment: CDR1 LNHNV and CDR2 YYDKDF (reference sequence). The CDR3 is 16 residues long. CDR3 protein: CATSGEREGPTDTQYF. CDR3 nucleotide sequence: TGTGCCACCAGCGGAGAGCGGGAGGGCCCGACAGATACGCAGTATTTT.

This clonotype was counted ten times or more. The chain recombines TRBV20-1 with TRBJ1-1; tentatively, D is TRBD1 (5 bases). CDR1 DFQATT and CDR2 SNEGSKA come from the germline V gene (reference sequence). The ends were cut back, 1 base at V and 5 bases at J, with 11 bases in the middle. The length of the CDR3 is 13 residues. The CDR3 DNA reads TGCAGTGCTAGAGTGGGGGGATGGACTGAAGCTTTCTTT. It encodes CSARVGGWTEAFF.

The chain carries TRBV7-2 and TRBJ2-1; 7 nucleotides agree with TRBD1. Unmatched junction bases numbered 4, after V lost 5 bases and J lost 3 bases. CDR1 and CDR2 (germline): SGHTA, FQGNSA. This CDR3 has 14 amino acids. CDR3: CASSARTGYNEQFF. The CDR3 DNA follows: TGTGCCAGCAGCGCCCGGACAGGCTACAATGAGCAGTTCTTC.

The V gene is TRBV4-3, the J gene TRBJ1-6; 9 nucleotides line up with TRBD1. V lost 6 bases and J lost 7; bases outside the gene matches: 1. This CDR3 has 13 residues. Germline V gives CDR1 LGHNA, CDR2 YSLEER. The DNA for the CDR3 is TGCGCCAGCAGGGGACAGGGCAATTCACCCCTCCACTTT. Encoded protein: CASRGQGNSPLHF.

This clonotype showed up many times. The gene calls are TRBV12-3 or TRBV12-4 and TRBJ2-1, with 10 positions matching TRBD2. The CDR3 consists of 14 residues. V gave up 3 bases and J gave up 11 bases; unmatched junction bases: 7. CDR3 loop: CASSFSSGSIQQFF. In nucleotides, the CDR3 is TGTGCCAGCAGTTTTTCTAGCGGGAGTATCCAGCAGTTCTTC.

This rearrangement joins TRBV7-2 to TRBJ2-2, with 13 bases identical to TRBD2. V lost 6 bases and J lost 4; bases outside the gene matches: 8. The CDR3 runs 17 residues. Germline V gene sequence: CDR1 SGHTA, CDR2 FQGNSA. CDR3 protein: CASRPPRLAGGTGELFF. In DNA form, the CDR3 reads TGTGCCAGCAGACCCCCCAGACTAGCGGGAGGCACCGGGGAGCTGTTTTTT.

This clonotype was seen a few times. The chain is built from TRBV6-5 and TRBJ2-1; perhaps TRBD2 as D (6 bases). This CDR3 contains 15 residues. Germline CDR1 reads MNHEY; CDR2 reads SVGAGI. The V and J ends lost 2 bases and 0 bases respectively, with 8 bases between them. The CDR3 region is CASSYETSSYNEQFF. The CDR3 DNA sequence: TGTGCCAGCAGTTACGAGACTAGCTCCTACAATGAGCAGTTCTTC.

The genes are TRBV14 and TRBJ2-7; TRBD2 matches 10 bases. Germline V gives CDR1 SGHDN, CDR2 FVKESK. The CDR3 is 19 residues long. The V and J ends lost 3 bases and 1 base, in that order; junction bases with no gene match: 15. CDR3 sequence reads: CASSQEPATSGVLSYEQYF. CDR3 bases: TGTGCCAGCAGCCAGGAACCCGCTACTAGCGGGGTCCTTTCCTACGAGCAGTACTTC. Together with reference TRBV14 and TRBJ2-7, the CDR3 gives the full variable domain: EAGVTQFPSHSVIEKGQTVTLRCDPISGHDNLYWYRRVMGKEIKFLLHFVKESKQDESGMPNNRFLAERTGGTYSTLKVQPAELEDSGVYFCASSQEPATSGVLSYEQYFGPGTRLTVT.

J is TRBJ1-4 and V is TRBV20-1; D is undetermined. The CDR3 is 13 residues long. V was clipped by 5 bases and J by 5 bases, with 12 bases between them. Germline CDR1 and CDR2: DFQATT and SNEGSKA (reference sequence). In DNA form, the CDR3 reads TGCAGTGCTGGGAGCAGAGCGAATGAAAAACTGTTTTTT. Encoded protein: CSAGSRANEKLFF.

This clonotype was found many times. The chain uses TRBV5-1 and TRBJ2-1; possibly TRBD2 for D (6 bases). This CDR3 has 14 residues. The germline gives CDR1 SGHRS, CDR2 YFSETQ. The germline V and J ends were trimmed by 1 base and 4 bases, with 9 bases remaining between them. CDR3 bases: TGCGCCAGCAGCTTGATGGGGGGTTACAATGAGCAGTTCTTC. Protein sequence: CASSLMGGYNEQFF.

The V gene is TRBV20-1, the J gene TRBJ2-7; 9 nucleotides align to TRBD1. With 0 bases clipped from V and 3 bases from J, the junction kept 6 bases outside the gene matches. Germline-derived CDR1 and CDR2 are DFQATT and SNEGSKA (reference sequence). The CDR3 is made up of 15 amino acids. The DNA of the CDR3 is TGCAGTGCTAGAGATGAAGGGGACAGGGACTACGAGCAGTACTTC. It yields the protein CSARDEGDRDYEQYF.

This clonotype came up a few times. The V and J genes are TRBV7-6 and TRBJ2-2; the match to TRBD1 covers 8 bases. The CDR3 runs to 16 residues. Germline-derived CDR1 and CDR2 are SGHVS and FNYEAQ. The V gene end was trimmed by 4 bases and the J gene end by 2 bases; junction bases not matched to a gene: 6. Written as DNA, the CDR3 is TGTGCCAGCAGCTCGAGGACAGGGCCCAACACCGGGGAGCTGTTTTTT. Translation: CASSSRTGPNTGELFF.

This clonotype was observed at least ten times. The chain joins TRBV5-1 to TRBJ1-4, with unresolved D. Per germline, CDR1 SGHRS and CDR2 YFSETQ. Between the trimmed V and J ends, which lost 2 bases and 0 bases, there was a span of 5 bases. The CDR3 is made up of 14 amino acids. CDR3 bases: TGCGCCAGCAGCTTTCAACCAACTAATGAAAAACTGTTTTTT. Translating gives CASSFQPTNEKLFF.

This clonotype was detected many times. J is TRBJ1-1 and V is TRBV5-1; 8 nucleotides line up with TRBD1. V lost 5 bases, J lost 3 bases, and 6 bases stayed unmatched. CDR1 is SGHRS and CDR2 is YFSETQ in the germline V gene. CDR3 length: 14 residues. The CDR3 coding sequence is TGCGCCAGCAGGGGGAACAGGGGGGACACTGAAGCTTTCTTT. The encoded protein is CASRGNRGDTEAFF.

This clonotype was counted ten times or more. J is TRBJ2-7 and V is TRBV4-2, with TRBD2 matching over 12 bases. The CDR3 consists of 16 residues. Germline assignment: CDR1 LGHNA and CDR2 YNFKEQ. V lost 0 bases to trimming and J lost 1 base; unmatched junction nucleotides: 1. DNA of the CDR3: TGTGCCAGCAGCCAAGAACTAGCGGGAGGATCCTACGAGCAGTACTTC. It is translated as CASSQELAGGSYEQYF.

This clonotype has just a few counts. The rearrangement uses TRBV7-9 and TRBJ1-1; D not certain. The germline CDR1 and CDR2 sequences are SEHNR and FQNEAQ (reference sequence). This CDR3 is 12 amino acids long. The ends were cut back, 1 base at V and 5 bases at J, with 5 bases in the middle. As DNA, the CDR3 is TGTGCCAGCAGCTTAGTAGTGACTGAAGCTTTCTTT. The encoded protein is CASSLVVTEAFF.

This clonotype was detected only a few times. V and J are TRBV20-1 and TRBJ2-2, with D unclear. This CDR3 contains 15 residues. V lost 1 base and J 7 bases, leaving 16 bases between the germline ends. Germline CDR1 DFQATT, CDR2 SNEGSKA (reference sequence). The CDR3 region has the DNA TGCAGTGCTAGAGGAGGTTGGGCAGACGGCGGGGAGCTGTTTTTT. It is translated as CSARGGWADGGELFF.

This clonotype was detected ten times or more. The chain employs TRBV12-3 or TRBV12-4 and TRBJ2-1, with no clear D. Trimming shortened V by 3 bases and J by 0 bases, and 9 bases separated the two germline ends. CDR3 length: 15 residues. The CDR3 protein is CASSFEAVSYNEQFF. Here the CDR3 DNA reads TGTGCCAGCAGTTTTGAGGCGGTCTCCTACAATGAGCAGTTCTTC.